Presented here are 19 T cell receptor beta chains from one specimen sequenced in a study of cytomegalovirus exposure and HLA in healthy donors (dated by TCRdb to 2017 to 2019). The method behind the library was the immunoSEQ multiplex PCR assay. For the multiplex PCR, a mixture combining 60 forward primers for TCR Vbeta segments and 13 reverse primers for TCR Jbeta segments was used. The table comes from immuneACCESS by way of TCRdb, which keeps in-frame sequences with V and J called. Part of the clones is missing from these tables; in studies checked, under half for an unresolved V gene and the rest for unknown reasons. The sample table contains some 70,000 clones; only one count was recorded for more than 60% of them. About 14% of the sample belongs to the ten largest clones. The sequenced sample was PBMCs. These receptors were obtained from a male donor in good health and CMV-seropositive.

The genes are TRBV5-1 and TRBJ2-5; D is possibly TRBD1 (6 bases). The V gene lost 1 base and the J gene lost 1 base, with 8 bases spanning the gap. The CDR3 loop spans 14 amino acids. Germline V lookup: CDR1 SGHRS, CDR2 YFSETQ. The CDR3 nucleotides read TGCGCCAGCAGCTTGACAGGGATCCAAGAGACCCAGTACTTC. Translating it yields CASSLTGIQETQYF. The entire variable domain, with the rest obtained from reference TRBV5-1 and TRBJ2-5, is as follows: KAGVTQTPRYLIKTRGQQVTLSCSPISGHRSVSWYQQTPGQGLQFLFEYFSETQRNKGNFPGRFSGRQFSNSRSEMNVSTLELGDSALYLCASSLTGIQETQYFGPGTRLLVL.

This clone was counted a few times. The chain combines TRBV6-1 with TRBJ1-6; D remains unclear. CDR3 length: 19 amino acids. Germline V lookup: CDR1 MNHNS, CDR2 SASEGT. V lost 1 base to trimming and J lost 6 bases, with 22 bases between them. The CDR3 nucleotides are TGTGCCAGCAGTGAAGAGCCCTACTGGACTGTGGGAGGTAATTCACCCCTCCACTTT. It is translated as CASSEEPYWTVGGNSPLHF.

With respect to this clone: Since no conserved phenylalanine or tryptophan closes the CDR3, a read error is the likely cause. This chain connects TRBV5-5 to TRBJ1-2, with D possibly TRBD1 on 5 matching bases. CDR1 SGHKS and CDR2 YYEKEE come from the germline V gene (reference sequence). V was clipped by 0 bases and J by 2 bases, with 8 bases between them. This CDR3 comprises 14 residues. CDR3 amino acids: CASSLVKGNYGYTL. CDR3 sequence (DNA): TGTGCCAGCAGCTTGGTTAAGGGGAACTATGGCTACACCCTC.

This clone was seen only a few times. The rearrangement uses TRBV30 and TRBJ2-5; possible D gene TRBD2, 6 bases. Trimming took off 3 bases at V and 5 bases at J, with 16 bases between the two ends. This CDR3 comprises 14 residues. Looked up from germline, CDR1 is GTSNPN and CDR2 is SVGIG (reference sequence). The CDR3 loop reads CAWSHALAQETQYF. Here the CDR3 DNA reads TGTGCCTGGAGCCACGCACTAGCCCAGGAGACCCAGTACTTC.

The rearrangement joins TRBV7-2 to TRBJ1-5; 9 bases line up with TRBD1. Losses at the gene ends were 2 bases for V and 7 bases for J; bases not matched to a gene: 9. This CDR3 comprises 16 residues. Germline assignment: CDR1 SGHTA and CDR2 FQGNSA. CDR3 bases: TGTGCCAGCAGCTTAAGCACAGGGGGCGCAGGGCAGCCCCAGCATTTT. It yields the protein CASSLSTGGAGQPQHF.

CDR3 in amino acids: CASSSLRLAEYNEQFF. The CDR3 DNA is TGTGCCAGCAGCTCACTACGACTAGCGGAGTACAATGAGCAGTTCTTC. The chain carries TRBV11-1 and TRBJ2-1; 9 bases align to TRBD2. The V gene's germline CDR1 is SGHAT and CDR2 FQDESV (reference sequence). J lost 4 bases, V lost 4 bases, and 8 bases had no gene match. The CDR3 contains 16 residues.

This clone was seen a handful of times. The gene calls are TRBV7-6 and TRBJ2-1; TRBD2 agrees at 11 bases. The CDR3 totals 15 residues. Germline V lookup: CDR1 SGHVS, CDR2 FNYEAQ. The J segment lost 7 bases and the V segment lost 1 base, leaving 3 bases of the junction unmatched. DNA of the CDR3: TGTGCCAGCAGCTTAGAGGCTAGCGGGGGGAATGAGCAGTTCTTC. Its translation is CASSLEASGGNEQFF.

The chain recombines TRBV27 with TRBJ1-6; 8 positions match TRBD1. The ends lost 2 bases at V and 4 bases at J; junction bases unmatched: 4. Germline CDR1 MNHEY, CDR2 SMNVEV (reference sequence). This CDR3 spans 16 amino acids. The CDR3 DNA follows: TGTGCCAGCAGTTTAGGATGGGACAGGTATAATTCACCCCTCCACTTT. It codes for CASSLGWDRYNSPLHF.

The chain recombines TRBV5-1 with TRBJ2-3; 10 bases match TRBD2. The CDR3 is 14 amino acids. Unmatched junction bases numbered 3, after V lost 0 bases and J lost 8 bases. The germline gives CDR1 SGHRS, CDR2 YFSETQ. The CDR3 reads CASSLASGGGTQYF. The DNA of the CDR3 is TGCGCCAGCAGCTTGGCTAGCGGGGGAGGTACGCAGTATTTT.

This clone was picked up a small number of times. The chain is built from TRBV9 and TRBJ2-7; 8 positions agree with TRBD1. This CDR3 region has 15 residues. Germline V gene sequence: CDR1 SGDLS, CDR2 YYNGEE. The V and J ends lost 4 bases and 2 bases, in that order; junction bases with no gene match: 8. CDR3 sequence: CASSLEQGATYEQYF. CDR3 nucleotide sequence: TGTGCCAGCAGCTTAGAGCAGGGGGCTACCTACGAGCAGTACTTC.

This chain connects TRBV5-1 to TRBJ2-1; TRBD1 might be the D (6 bases). The germline V gene has CDR1 SGHRS and CDR2 YFSETQ. This CDR3 is built from 14 residues. V shed 2 bases and J shed 6 bases, with 12 bases lying between them. In nucleotides, the CDR3 is TGCGCCAGCAGCTTACACACAGGGATCAATGAGCAGTTCTTC. This codes for CASSLHTGINEQFF.

The rearrangement uses TRBV15 and TRBJ2-1, with a possible D match to TRBD2 (5 bases). V was shortened by 4 bases and J by 5 bases, with 18 bases between the two germline ends. The germline CDR1 and CDR2 sequences are LNHNV and YYDKDF (reference sequence). The CDR3 runs to 16 residues. This CDR3 reads CATSTASLGGNNEQFF. The DNA for the CDR3 is TGTGCCACCAGCACCGCTAGCCTCGGAGGCAACAATGAGCAGTTCTTC.

V is TRBV2 and J is TRBJ2-7; 7 bases line up with TRBD1. CDR3 length: 14 amino acids. Per germline, CDR1 SNHLY and CDR2 FYNNEI. The trim removed 7 bases at V and 5 bases at J, leaving 11 bases unmatched. The DNA for the CDR3 is TGTGCCAGCACTACACCGGACAGGATCCACGAGCAGTACTTC. Translated: CASTTPDRIHEQYF.

CDR3 in amino acids: CASSHLAGGEDNEQFF. The CDR3 nucleotides are TGTGCCAGCAGTCATCTAGCGGGAGGGGAGGACAATGAGCAGTTCTTC. The rearrangement links TRBV27 to TRBJ2-1; 12 bases line up with TRBD2. The CDR3 is made up of 16 amino acids. V shed 5 bases, J shed 5 bases, and the junction held 7 bases outside the gene matches. Germline assignment: CDR1 MNHEY and CDR2 SMNVEV (reference sequence).

V is TRBV5-5 and J is TRBJ2-5; weak D call: TRBD1 (5 bases). V shed 4 bases and J shed 1 base, with 11 bases lying between them. The CDR3 contains 14 residues. Germline CDR1 and CDR2: SGHKS and YYEKEE (reference sequence). CDR3 sequence reads: CASSRGPAQETQYF. The CDR3 DNA is TGTGCCAGCAGCAGGGGCCCAGCCCAAGAGACCCAGTACTTC. The entire variable domain, with the rest obtained from reference TRBV5-5 and TRBJ2-5, is as follows: DAGVTQSPTHLIKTRGQQVTLRCSPISGHKSVSWYQQVLGQGPQFIFQYYEKEERGRGNFPDRFSARQFPNYSSELNVNALLLGDSALYLCASSRGPAQETQYFGPGTRLLVL.

The chain joins TRBV7-9 to TRBJ2-7; D is perhaps TRBD2 (6 bases). Trimming took off 2 bases at V and 6 bases at J, with 14 bases between the two ends. Germline V gene sequence: CDR1 SEHNR, CDR2 FQNEAQ (reference sequence). This CDR3 contains 14 residues. CDR3 region: CASSLLTPGGEQYF. The CDR3 DNA follows: TGTGCCAGCAGCTTATTAACACCCGGGGGCGAGCAGTACTTC.

The chain employs TRBV6-1 and TRBJ2-3; 7 positions agree with TRBD1. The germline V gene encodes CDR1 MNHNS and CDR2 SASEGT. Losses at the gene ends were 6 bases for V and 0 bases for J; bases not matched to a gene: 6. There are 15 residues in the CDR3. CDR3 residues: CASRLATGSTDTQYF. The CDR3 DNA reads as TGTGCCAGCAGACTTGCGACAGGGAGCACAGATACGCAGTATTTT.

The V and J genes are TRBV27 and TRBJ2-1, with 13 bases matching TRBD2. V was clipped by 4 bases and J by 11 bases; unmatched bases: 14. The germline V gene encodes CDR1 MNHEY and CDR2 SMNVEV (reference sequence). The CDR3 contains 17 residues. The CDR3 bases are TGTGCCAGCAGTTCATACTTGAGACTAGCGGGGGGACTCCAGCAGTTCTTC. Translating gives CASSSYLRLAGGLQQFF.

The chain uses TRBV5-1 and TRBJ1-4, with TRBD1 matching 9 bases. Germline CDR1 SGHRS, CDR2 YFSETQ. V was clipped by 5 bases and J by 0 bases; unmatched bases: 5. The CDR3 has 16 amino acids. The CDR3 bases are TGCGCCAGCAGACCGGGACAGGGTCCAACTAATGAAAAACTGTTTTTT. Translated, it gives CASRPGQGPTNEKLFF.